The 17 T cell receptor beta chains reported below all come from one sample, sequenced in a study of T cells in Graves' hyperthyroidism and ophthalmopathy. From RNA transcripts, TCR beta CDR3 regions were amplified. Initially, a first-round RT-PCR of the TCR CDR3 employed the HTBI primer set. TCRdb re-called the multiplex PCR reads through MiXCR, storing one row per CDR3 protein. This sample has 490,000 or so distinct CDR3 sequences; about 20% occur once, and the top ten carry 45% to 55%. The sample taken for sequencing was blood. Every receptor here comes from a woman between 65 and 79 years old with Graves' ophthalmopathy.

This clonotype has more than one count but fewer than ten. At one of its ends the junction is not consistent with the germline gene, which may arise from a read error. The chain employs TRBV20-1 and TRBJ1-4, with a possible D match to TRBD1 (5 bases). Per the germline V gene, CDR1 is DFQATT and CDR2 is SNEGSKA (reference sequence). CDR3 length equals 13 residues. CDR3 region: CSAGEGFGEKLFF. The CDR3 nucleotides are TGCAGTGCTGGAGAGGGGTTTGGTGAAAAACTGTTTTTT.

The J gene is TRBJ1-2, the V gene TRBV9; D is unclear. The CDR3 has 15 residues. Germline V lookup: CDR1 SGDLS, CDR2 YYNGEE. V was pared by 0 bases and J by 5 bases, with 14 bases between. The CDR3 nucleotides read TGTGCCAGCAGCGTAGACCCGGGGAGGTCGTATGGCTACACCTTC. It codes for CASSVDPGRSYGYTF.

This clonotype appeared many times. The chain recombines TRBV5-1 with TRBJ2-2, with a possible D match to TRBD2 (6 bases). The germline V gene encodes CDR1 SGHRS and CDR2 YFSETQ. This CDR3 has 14 residues. V was clipped by 2 bases and J by 4 bases, with 9 bases between them. The CDR3 region is CASSFSGVTGELFF. CDR3 nucleotide sequence: TGCGCCAGCAGCTTTAGCGGAGTCACCGGGGAGCTGTTTTTT.

J is TRBJ2-3 and V is TRBV7-8, with D perhaps matching TRBD1 (7 bases). The CDR3 length is 14 residues. The germline CDR1 and CDR2 sequences are SGHVS and FQNEAQ. Between the trimmed V and J ends, which lost 7 bases and 4 bases, there was a span of 15 bases. CDR3 protein: CASTPSRGADTQYF. As DNA, the CDR3 is TGTGCCAGCACCCCCTCCAGGGGGGCAGATACGCAGTATTTT.

This clonotype was found a few times. The J gene is TRBJ2-5, the V gene TRBV27, with 7 bases lining up with TRBD1. V lost 5 bases and J lost 5; bases outside the gene matches: 14. CDR1 and CDR2 from the germline V gene are MNHEY and SMNVEV (reference sequence). This CDR3 contains 16 residues. The CDR3 DNA reads as TGTGCCAGCAGTCCTGACAGGGTTCGCCCCACCGAGACCCAGTACTTC. It yields the protein CASSPDRVRPTETQYF.

This clonotype turned up a few times. The chain carries TRBV30 and TRBJ1-1; D remains unclear. CDR3 length equals 14 residues. From germline, CDR1 is GTSNPN and CDR2 SVGIG (reference sequence). The V end was cut by 0 bases, the J end by 7 bases, with 15 bases between. CDR3 sequence reads: CAWSVLQRTNEAFF. CDR3 nucleotides: TGTGCCTGGAGTGTTTTACAGAGAACAAATGAAGCTTTCTTT.

This clonotype turned up a few times. J is TRBJ2-2 and V is TRBV12-3 or TRBV12-4; TRBD2 is a possible D gene (6 bases). This CDR3 region has 14 residues. The V gene lost 3 bases and the J gene lost 7 bases, with 12 bases spanning the gap. The chain's CDR3 is CASSLGGNGGELFF. The CDR3 DNA reads as TGTGCCAGCAGTTTGGGGGGTAACGGCGGGGAGCTGTTTTTT.

This sequence joins TRBV24-1 and TRBJ2-1; TRBD2 agrees at 15 bases. J lost 3 bases, V lost 2 bases, and 10 bases had no gene match. CDR3 size: 20 residues. Germline V CDR1 and CDR2: KGHDR, SFDVKD. The CDR3 DNA reads as TGTGCCACCAGTGATTCGCGCCCGGGACTAGCGGGAGGAATCTACAATGAGCAGTTCTTC. Its translation: CATSDSRPGLAGGIYNEQFF.

This sequence joins TRBV29-1 and TRBJ2-2, with 10 positions matching TRBD2. There are 18 residues in the CDR3. Germline CDR1 is SQVTM and CDR2 is ANQGSEA. J was trimmed by 3 bases and V by 6 bases; bases with no gene match: 16. The CDR3 region is CSVYPQSLAGADTGELFF. CDR3 sequence (DNA): TGCAGCGTCTACCCACAGTCCCTAGCGGGAGCGGACACCGGGGAGCTGTTTTTT.

This clonotype has just a few counts. The rearrangement links TRBV11-2 to TRBJ1-1, with D hard to call. Trimming took 1 base from V and 6 from J, leaving 6 bases between them. CDR1 and CDR2 from the germline V gene are SGHAT and FQNNGV. CDR3 length equals 12 residues. CDR3 amino acids: CASSLAQAEAFF. As DNA, the CDR3 is TGTGCCAGCAGCTTAGCCCAGGCTGAAGCTTTCTTT.

This clonotype was recorded a few times. The rearrangement links TRBV24-1 to TRBJ2-6; D assignment may be TRBD1 or TRBD2 (5 bases each). The V end lost 4 bases, the J end lost 2 bases, and 5 bases lay between the germline ends. The CDR3 has 14 amino acids. Germline V gene lookup returns CDR1 KGHDR and CDR2 SFDVKD. CDR3 in DNA: TGTGCCACCAGTGAGGGGGCTGGGGCCAACGTCCTGACTTTC. Translation gives CATSEGAGANVLTF.

This rearrangement joins TRBV12-3 or TRBV12-4 to TRBJ2-2; 7 bases are a match to TRBD2. The trim removed 8 bases at V and 7 bases at J, leaving 4 bases unmatched. CDR3 length: 12 residues. The CDR3 DNA follows: TGTGCCAGCGCCCGGGAGGTCGGGGAGCTGTTTTTT. Amino acids: CASAREVGELFF.

V is TRBV30 and J is TRBJ2-7, with 8 bases that match TRBD1. Germline values: CDR1 GTSNPN, CDR2 SVGIG (reference sequence). The CDR3 is made up of 13 amino acids. V gave up 3 bases and J gave up 3 bases; unmatched junction bases: 4. The CDR3 region has the DNA TGTGCCTGGAGCTTCACAGGGGGCTACGAGCAGTACTTC. It codes for CAWSFTGGYEQYF.

This clonotype was seen only a few times. V gene TRBV7-3 combines with J gene TRBJ2-1; D call uncertain. V was clipped by 0 bases and J by 4 bases, with 7 bases between them. Germline-derived CDR1 and CDR2 are SGHTA and FQGTGA. This CDR3 spans 14 amino acids. The CDR3 here is CASSLTALYNEQFF. For the CDR3, the DNA is TGTGCCAGCAGCTTAACGGCGCTATACAATGAGCAGTTCTTC.

A few counts support this clonotype. The J gene is TRBJ2-2, the V gene TRBV6-5; no firm D call. The CDR3 is 16 residues long. V was pared by 2 bases and J by 6 bases, with 16 bases between. The V gene's germline CDR1 is MNHEY and CDR2 SVGAGI. The CDR3 DNA reads as TGTGCCAGCAGTTACCAACTTACGTCTAGTGCCGGGGAGCTGTTTTTT. Its translation is CASSYQLTSSAGELFF.

This clonotype has more than one count but fewer than ten. The rearrangement links TRBV6-5 to TRBJ1-4; D gene uncertain. The CDR3 is 14 amino acids. The germline gives CDR1 MNHEY, CDR2 SVGAGI. Trimming left V 2 bases short and J 3 bases short, with 7 bases between. CDR3 protein: CASSYRQPNEKLFF. The CDR3 DNA is TGTGCCAGCAGTTACAGGCAGCCTAATGAAAAACTGTTTTTT.

This sequence joins TRBV15 and TRBJ2-1, with 12 bases matching TRBD2. Germline V gene data show CDR1 as LNHNV and CDR2 as YYDKDF (reference sequence). V was pared by 8 bases and J by 7 bases, with 3 bases of the junction left unmatched. CDR3 length equals 13 residues. The CDR3 sequence is CATGTSGWNEQFF. CDR3 bases: TGTGCCACCGGGACTAGCGGGTGGAATGAGCAGTTCTTC.